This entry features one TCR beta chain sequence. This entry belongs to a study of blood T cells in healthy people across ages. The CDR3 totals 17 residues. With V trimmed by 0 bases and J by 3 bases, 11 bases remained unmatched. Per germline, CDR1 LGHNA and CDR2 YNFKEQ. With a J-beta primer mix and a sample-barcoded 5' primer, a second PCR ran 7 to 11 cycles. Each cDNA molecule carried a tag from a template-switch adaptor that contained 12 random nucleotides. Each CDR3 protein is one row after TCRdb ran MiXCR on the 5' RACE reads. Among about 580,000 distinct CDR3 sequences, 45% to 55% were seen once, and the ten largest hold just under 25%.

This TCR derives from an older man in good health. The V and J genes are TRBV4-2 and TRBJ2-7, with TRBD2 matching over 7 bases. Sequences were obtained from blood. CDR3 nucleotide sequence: TGTGCCAGCAGCCAAGAGAGGTACAGCGGGACGATCTACGAGCAGTACTTC. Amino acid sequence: CASSQERYSGTIYEQYF.